The text below deals with one T cell receptor beta chain. The antigen is not known. CDR1 and CDR2 (germline): LGHDT, YNNKEL (reference sequence). This CDR3 has 16 amino acids. Trimming removed 4 bases at V and 1 base at J, with 17 bases between. The second PCR ran roughly 6 to 11 cycles with a sample-barcoded 5' primer and J-beta primers. TCRdb recomputed calls from the 5' RACE reads with MiXCR, one row per CDR3 protein. The data hold 1.8 million or so distinct CDR3 sequences, with around 42% observed a single time. This entry is derived from a study of blood T cells in healthy people across ages. Findings of the study overall: Higher diversity, along with more naive CD4+ cells, distinguished long-lived donors from aged donors.

The material sequenced was blood. This chain uses TRBV3-1 with TRBJ2-7; D might be TRBD1 (6 bases). This TCR came from a human donor in good health. The CDR3 nucleotides are TGTGCCAGCAGCCCAACAACAGGGAGCGAATCCTACGAGCAGTACTTC. Residues: CASSPTTGSESYEQYF.